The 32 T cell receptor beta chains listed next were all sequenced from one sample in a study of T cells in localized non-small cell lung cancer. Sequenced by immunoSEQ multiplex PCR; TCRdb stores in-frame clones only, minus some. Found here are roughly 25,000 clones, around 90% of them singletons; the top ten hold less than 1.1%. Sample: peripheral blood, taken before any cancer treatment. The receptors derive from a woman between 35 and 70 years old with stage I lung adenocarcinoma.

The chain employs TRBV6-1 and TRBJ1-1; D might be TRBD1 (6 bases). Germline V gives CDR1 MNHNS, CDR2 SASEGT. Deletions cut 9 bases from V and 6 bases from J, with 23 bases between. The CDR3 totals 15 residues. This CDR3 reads CASSSSRDTGSEAFF. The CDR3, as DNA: TGTGCCAGTTCTTCTTCCCGGGACACCGGTTCTGAAGCTTTCTTT.

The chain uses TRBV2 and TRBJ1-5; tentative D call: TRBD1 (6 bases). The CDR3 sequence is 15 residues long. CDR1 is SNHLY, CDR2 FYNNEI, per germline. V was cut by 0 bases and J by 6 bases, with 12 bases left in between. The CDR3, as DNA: TGTGCCAGCAGTGAAGCGCCGGGGGCAGGTCAGCCCCAGCATTTT. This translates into CASSEAPGAGQPQHF. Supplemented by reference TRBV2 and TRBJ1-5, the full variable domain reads EPEVTQTPSHQVTQMGQEVILRCVPISNHLYFYWYRQILGQKVEFLVSFYNNEISEKSEIFDDQFSVERPDGSNFTLKIRSTKLEDSAMYFCASSEAPGAGQPQHFGDGTRLSIL.

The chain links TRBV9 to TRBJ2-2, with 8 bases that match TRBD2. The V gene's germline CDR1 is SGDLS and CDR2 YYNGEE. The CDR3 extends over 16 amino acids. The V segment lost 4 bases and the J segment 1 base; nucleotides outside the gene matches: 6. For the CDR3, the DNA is TGTGCCAGCAGCCCTTTAACTAGCGGGAACACCGGGGAGCTGTTTTTT. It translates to CASSPLTSGNTGELFF.

The CDR3 sequence: CASSLGTGNMNTEAFF. The CDR3 coding sequence is TGCGCCAGCAGCCTAGGGACAGGGAACATGAACACTGAAGCTTTCTTT. This chain uses TRBV5-1 with TRBJ1-1, with 9 positions matching TRBD1. V was clipped by 4 bases and J by 0 bases; unmatched bases: 7. The CDR3 has 16 residues. Looked up from germline, CDR1 is SGHRS and CDR2 is YFSETQ. Based on the CDR3 plus reference TRBV5-1 and TRBJ1-1, the full variable domain is KAGVTQTPRYLIKTRGQQVTLSCSPISGHRSVSWYQQTPGQGLQFLFEYFSETQRNKGNFPGRFSGRQFSNSRSEMNVSTLELGDSALYLCASSLGTGNMNTEAFFGQGTRLTVV.

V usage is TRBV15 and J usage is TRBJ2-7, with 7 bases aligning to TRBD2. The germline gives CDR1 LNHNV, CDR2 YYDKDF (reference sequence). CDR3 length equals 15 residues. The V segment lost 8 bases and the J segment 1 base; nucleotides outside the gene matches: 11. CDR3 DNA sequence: TGTGCCACCTCAGCGGGACGGGATCCTTCCTACGAGCAGTACTTC. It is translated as CATSAGRDPSYEQYF.

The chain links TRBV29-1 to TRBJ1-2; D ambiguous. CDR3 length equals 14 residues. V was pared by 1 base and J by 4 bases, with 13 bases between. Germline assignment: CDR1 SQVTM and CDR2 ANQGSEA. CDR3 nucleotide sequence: TGCAGCGTTGAAGCTGGAAACGGATTCTATGGCTACACCTTC. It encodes CSVEAGNGFYGYTF.

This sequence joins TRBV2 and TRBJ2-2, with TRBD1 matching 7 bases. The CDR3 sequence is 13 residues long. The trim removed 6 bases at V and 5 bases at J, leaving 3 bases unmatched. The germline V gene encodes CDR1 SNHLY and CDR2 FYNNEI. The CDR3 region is CASRPTGTGELFF. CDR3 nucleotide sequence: TGTGCCAGCAGGCCGACAGGGACCGGGGAGCTGTTTTTT.

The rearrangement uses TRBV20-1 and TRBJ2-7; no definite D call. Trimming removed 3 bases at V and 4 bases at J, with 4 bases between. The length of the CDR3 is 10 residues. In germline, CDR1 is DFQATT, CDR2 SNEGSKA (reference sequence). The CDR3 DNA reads TGCAGTGCTAGTTTATACGAGCAGTACTTC. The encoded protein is CSASLYEQYF.

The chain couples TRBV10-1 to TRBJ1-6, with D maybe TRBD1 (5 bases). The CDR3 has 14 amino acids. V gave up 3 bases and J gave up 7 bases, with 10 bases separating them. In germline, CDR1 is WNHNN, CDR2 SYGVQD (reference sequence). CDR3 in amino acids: CASSEGQGNSPLHF. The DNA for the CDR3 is TGCGCCAGCAGTGAAGGTCAGGGAAATTCACCCCTCCACTTT.

This CDR3 is CASALGGYNEQFF. DNA of the CDR3: TGTGCCAGCGCCTTAGGTGGGTACAATGAGCAGTTCTTC. The chain uses TRBV11-3 and TRBJ2-1; D is unresolved. Germline V CDR1 and CDR2: SGHNT, YENEEA. Trimming took 8 bases from V and 4 from J, leaving 12 bases between them. This CDR3 comprises 13 residues.

The CDR3: CASSPTGGATNEKLFF. The CDR3 DNA reads as TGTGCCAGCAGTCCTACAGGGGGTGCAACTAATGAAAAACTGTTTTTT. This sequence joins TRBV14 and TRBJ1-4; TRBD1 matches 8 bases. Germline loops: CDR1 SGHDN, CDR2 FVKESK. The CDR3 is made up of 16 amino acids. The ends lost 6 bases at V and 0 bases at J; junction bases unmatched: 6.

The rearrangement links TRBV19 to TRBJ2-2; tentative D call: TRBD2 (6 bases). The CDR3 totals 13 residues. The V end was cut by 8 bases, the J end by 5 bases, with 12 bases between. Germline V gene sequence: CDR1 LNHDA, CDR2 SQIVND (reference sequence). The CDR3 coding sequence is TGTGCCAGTCTTCGTAGCGGAACCGGGGAGCTGTTTTTT. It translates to CASLRSGTGELFF.

CDR3 in amino acids: CASSSGQVSTDTQYF. CDR3 sequence (DNA): TGCGCCAGCAGCTCGGGACAGGTTAGCACAGATACGCAGTATTTT. The gene calls are TRBV5-1 and TRBJ2-3, with TRBD1 matching over 8 bases. Losses at the gene ends were 3 bases for V and 0 bases for J; bases not matched to a gene: 3. The CDR3 spans 15 residues. The germline V gene encodes CDR1 SGHRS and CDR2 YFSETQ.

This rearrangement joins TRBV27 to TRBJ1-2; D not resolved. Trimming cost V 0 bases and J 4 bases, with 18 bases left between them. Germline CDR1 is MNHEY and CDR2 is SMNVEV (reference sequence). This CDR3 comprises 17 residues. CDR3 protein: CASSLSVQPSTRYGYTF. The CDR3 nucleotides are TGTGCCAGCAGTTTATCGGTCCAGCCTAGTACCCGCTATGGCTACACCTTC.

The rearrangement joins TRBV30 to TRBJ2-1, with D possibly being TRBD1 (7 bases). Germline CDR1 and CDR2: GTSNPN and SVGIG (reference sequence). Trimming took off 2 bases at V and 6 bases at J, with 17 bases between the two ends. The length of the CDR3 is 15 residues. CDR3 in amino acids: CAWSQGGGTLNEQFF. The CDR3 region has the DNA TGTGCCTGGAGTCAGGGGGGCGGGACGCTCAATGAGCAGTTCTTC.

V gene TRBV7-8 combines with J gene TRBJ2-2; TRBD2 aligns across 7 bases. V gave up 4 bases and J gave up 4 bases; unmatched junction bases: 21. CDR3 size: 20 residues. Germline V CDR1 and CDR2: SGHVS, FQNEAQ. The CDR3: CASSSYRLAGVGRGTGELFF. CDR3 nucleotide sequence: TGTGCCAGCAGCTCCTACAGACTTGCGGGGGTAGGAAGGGGCACCGGGGAGCTGTTTTTT.

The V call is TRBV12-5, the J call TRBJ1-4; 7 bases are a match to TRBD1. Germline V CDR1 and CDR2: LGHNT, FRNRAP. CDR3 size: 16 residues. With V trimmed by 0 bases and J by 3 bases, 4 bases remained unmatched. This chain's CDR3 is CASGLVRTGPNEKLFF. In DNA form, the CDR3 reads TGTGCTAGTGGTTTGGTACGGACAGGACCTAATGAAAAACTGTTTTTT.

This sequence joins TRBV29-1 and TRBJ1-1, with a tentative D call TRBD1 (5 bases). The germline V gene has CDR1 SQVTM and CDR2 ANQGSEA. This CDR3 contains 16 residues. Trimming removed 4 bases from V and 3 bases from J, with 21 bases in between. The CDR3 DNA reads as TGCAGCGTTGCAACCCCGCAGGGTGGCGCGGACACTGAAGCTTTCTTT. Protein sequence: CSVATPQGGADTEAFF.

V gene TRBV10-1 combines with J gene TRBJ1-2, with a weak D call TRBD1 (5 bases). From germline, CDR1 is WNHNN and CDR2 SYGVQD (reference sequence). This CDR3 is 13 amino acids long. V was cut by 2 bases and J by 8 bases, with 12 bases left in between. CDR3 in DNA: TGCGCCAGCAGTGAGGGGCAGGGATTCGGCTACACCTTC. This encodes CASSEGQGFGYTF.

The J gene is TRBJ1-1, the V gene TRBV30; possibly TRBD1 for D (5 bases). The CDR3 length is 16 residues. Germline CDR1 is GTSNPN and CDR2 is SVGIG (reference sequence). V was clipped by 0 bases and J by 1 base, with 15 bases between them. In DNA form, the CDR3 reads TGTGCCTGGAGTGTCCTCGGGGCTCGAGAGAACACTGAAGCTTTCTTT. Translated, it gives CAWSVLGARENTEAFF.

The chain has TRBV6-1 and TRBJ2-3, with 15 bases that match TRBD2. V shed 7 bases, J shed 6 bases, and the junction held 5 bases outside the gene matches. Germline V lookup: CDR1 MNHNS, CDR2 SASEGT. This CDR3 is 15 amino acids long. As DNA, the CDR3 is TGTGCCAGCACCGGACTAGCGGGGGGGTGGGATACGCAGTATTTT. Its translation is CASTGLAGGWDTQYF.

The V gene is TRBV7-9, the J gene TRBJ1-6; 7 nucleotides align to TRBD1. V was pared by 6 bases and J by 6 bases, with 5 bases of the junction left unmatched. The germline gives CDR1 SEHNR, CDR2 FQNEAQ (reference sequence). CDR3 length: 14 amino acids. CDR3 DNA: TGTGCCAGCAGTCTTCGGGACAGTAATTCACCCCTCCACTTT. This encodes CASSLRDSNSPLHF.

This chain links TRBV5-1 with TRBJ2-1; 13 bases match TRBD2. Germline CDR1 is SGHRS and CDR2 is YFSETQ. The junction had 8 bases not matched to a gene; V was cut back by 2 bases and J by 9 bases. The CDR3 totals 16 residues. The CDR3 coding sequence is TGCGCCAGCAGCTTCCCTACTAGCGGGAGGGTAGGTGAGCAGTTCTTC. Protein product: CASSFPTSGRVGEQFF.

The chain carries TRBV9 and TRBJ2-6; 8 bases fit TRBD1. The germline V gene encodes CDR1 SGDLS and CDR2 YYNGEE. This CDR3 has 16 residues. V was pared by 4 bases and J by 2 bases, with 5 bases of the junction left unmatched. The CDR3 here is CASSPETGAGANVLTF. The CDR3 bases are TGTGCCAGCAGCCCCGAGACAGGGGCTGGGGCCAACGTCCTGACTTTC. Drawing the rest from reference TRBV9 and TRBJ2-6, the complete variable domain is DSGVTQTPKHLITATGQRVTLRCSPRSGDLSVYWYQQSLDQGLQFLIQYYNGEERAKGNILERFSAQQFPDLHSELNLSSLELGDSALYFCASSPETGAGANVLTFGAGSRLTVL.

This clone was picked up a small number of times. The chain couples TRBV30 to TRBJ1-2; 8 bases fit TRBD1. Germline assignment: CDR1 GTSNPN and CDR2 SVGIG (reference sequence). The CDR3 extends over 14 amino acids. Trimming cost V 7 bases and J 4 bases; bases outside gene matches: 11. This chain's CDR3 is CAYARAGTGYGYTF. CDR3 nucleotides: TGTGCCTACGCCCGCGCCGGGACAGGCTATGGCTACACCTTC.

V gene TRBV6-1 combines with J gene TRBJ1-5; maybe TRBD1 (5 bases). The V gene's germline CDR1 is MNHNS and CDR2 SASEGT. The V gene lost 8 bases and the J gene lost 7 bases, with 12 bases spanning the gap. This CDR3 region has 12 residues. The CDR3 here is CASGGDLQPQHF. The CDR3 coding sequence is TGTGCCAGCGGGGGGGATTTGCAGCCCCAGCATTTT.

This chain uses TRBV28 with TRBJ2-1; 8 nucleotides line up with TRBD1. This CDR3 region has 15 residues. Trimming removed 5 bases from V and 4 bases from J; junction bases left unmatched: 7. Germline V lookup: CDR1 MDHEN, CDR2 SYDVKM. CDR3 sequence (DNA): TGTGCCAGCAGTCCCCGGGACAGGATTTACAATGAGCAGTTCTTC. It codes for CASSPRDRIYNEQFF.

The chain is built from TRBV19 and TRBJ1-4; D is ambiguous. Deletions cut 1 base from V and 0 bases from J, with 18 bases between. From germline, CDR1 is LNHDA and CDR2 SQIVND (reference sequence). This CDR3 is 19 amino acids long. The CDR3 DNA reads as TGTGCCAGTAGTATAGTCCAGTGGGCCTTCCTGACAACTAATGAAAAACTGTTTTTT. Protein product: CASSIVQWAFLTTNEKLFF.

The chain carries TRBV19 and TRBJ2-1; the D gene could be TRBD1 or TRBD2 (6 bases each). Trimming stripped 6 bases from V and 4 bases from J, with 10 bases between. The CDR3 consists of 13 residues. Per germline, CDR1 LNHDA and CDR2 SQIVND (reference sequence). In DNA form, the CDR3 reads TGTGCCAGTAGGGAAGGGGGGTACAATGAGCAGTTCTTC. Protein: CASREGGYNEQFF.

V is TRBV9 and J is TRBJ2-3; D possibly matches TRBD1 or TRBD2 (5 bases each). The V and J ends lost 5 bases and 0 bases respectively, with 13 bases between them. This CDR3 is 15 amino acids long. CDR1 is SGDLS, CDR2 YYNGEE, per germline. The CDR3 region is CASRQGDASTDTQYF. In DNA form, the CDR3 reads TGTGCCAGCAGGCAAGGGGACGCCAGCACAGATACGCAGTATTTT.

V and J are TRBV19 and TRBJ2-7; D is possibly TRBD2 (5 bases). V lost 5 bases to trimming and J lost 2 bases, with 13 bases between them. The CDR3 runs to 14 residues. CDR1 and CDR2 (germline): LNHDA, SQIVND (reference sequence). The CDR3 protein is CASSPPGNTYEQYF. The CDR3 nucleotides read TGTGCCAGTAGTCCCCCGGGGAATACCTACGAGCAGTACTTC.

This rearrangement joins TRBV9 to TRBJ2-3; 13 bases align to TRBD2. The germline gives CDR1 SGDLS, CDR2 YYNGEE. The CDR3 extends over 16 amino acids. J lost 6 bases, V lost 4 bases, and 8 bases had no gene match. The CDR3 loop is CASSPPGLAGQDTQYF. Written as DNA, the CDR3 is TGTGCCAGCAGCCCACCGGGACTAGCGGGGCAGGATACGCAGTATTTT.